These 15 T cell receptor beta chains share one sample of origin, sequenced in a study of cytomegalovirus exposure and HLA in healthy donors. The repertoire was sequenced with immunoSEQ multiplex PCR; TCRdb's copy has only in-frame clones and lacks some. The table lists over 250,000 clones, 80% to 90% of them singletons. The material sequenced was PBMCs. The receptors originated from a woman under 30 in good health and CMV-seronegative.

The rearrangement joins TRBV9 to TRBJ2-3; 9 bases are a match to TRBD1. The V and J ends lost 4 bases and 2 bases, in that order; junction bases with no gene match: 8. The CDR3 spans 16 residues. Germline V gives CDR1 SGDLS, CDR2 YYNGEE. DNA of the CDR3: TGTGCCAGCAGCCCGGAACAGGGGGCGCTCACAGATACGCAGTATTTT. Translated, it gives CASSPEQGALTDTQYF.

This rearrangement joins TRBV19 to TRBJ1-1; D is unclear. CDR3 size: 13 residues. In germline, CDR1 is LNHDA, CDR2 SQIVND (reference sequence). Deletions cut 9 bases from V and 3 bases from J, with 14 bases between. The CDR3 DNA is TGTGCCAGCCTCGGGGATGTGGACACTGAAGCTTTCTTT. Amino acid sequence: CASLGDVDTEAFF.

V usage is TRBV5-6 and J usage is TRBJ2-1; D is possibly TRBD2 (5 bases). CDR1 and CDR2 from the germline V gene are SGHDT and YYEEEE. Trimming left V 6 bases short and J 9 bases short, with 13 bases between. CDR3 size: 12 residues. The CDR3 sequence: CASTSTSPEQFF. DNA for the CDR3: TGTGCCAGCACCTCTACTAGTCCTGAGCAGTTCTTC.

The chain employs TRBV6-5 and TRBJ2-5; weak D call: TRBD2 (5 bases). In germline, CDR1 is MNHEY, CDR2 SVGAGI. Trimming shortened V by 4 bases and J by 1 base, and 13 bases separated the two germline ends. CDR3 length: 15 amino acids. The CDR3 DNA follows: TGTGCCAGCAGTTCCTCCTATGGAGGCCAAGAGACCCAGTACTTC. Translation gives CASSSSYGGQETQYF.

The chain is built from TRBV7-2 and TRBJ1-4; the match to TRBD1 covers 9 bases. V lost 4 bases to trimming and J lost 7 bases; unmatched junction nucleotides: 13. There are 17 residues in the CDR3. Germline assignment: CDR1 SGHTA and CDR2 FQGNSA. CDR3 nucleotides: TGTGCCAGCAGCTCCTATCCAGCGGGACAGGGTATTGAAAAACTGTTTTTT. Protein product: CASSSYPAGQGIEKLFF.

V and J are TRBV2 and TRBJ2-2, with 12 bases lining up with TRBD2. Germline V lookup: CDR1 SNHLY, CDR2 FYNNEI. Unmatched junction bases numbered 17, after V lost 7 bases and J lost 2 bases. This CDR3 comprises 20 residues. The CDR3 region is CASNSPRLAGVASNTGELFF. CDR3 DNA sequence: TGTGCCAGCAACAGTCCGAGACTAGCGGGGGTTGCGTCTAACACCGGGGAGCTGTTTTTT.

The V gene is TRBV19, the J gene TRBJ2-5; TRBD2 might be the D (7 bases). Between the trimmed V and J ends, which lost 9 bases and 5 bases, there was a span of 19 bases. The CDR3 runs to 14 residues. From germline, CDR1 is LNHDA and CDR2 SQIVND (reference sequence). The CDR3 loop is CASSYGGRFETQYF. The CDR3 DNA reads TGTGCCAGCTCCTACGGGGGGCGTTTTGAGACCCAGTACTTC.

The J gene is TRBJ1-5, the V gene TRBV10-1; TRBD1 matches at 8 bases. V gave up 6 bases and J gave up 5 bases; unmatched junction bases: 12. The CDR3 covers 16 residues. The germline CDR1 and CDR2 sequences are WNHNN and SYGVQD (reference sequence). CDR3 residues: CASRGPQGVIDQPQHF. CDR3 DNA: TGCGCCAGCAGAGGACCACAGGGGGTCATCGATCAGCCCCAGCATTTT.

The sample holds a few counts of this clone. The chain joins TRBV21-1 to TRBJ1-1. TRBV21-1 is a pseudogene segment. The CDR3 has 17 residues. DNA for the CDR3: TGTGCCAGCAGCAAGGCGGGAGGGGACGACGGATTCGCTGAAGCTTTCTTT. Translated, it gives CASSKAGGDDGFAEAFF.

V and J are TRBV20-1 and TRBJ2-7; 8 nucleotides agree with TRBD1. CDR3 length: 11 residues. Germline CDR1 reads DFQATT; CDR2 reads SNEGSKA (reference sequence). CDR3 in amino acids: CSSGGSYEQYF. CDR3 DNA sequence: TGCAGCTCAGGGGGCAGCTACGAGCAGTACTTC.

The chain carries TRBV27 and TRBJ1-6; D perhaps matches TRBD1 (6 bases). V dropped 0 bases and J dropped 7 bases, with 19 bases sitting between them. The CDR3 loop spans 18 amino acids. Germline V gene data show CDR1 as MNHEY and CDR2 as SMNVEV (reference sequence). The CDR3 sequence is CASSLSSYTAGANSPLHF. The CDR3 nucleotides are TGTGCCAGCAGTTTATCATCATATACGGCAGGGGCGAATTCACCCCTCCACTTT.

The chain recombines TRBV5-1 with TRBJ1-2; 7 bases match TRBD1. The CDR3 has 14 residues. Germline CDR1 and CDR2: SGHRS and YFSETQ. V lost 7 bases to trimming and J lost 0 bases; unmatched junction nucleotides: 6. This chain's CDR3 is CASGSGTANYGYTF. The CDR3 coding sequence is TGCGCCAGCGGCTCCGGGACAGCTAACTATGGCTACACCTTC.

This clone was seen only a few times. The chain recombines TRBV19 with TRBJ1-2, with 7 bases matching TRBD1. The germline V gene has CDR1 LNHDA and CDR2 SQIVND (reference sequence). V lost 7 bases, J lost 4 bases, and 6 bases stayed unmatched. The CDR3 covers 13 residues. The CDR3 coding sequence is TGTGCCAGTACCGCGGGACAGTTCTATGGCTACACCTTC. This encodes CASTAGQFYGYTF.

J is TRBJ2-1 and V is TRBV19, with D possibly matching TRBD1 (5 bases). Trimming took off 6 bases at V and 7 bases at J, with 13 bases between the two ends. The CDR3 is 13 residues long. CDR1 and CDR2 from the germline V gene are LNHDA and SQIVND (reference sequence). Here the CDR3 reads CASSNLAGNEQFF. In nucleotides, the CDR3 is TGTGCCAGTAGCAATTTGGCAGGGAATGAGCAGTTCTTC. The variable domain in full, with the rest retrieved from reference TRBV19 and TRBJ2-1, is DGGITQSPKYLFRKEGQNVTLSCEQNLNHDAMYWYRQDPGQGLRLIYYSQIVNDFQKGDIAEGYSVSREKKESFPLTVTSAQKNPTAFYLCASSNLAGNEQFFGPGTRLTVL.

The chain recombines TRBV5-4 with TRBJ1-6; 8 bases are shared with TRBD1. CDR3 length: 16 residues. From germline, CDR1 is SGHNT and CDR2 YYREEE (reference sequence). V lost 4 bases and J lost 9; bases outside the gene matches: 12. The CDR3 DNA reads TGTGCCAGCAGCGTACTCAGGGGGCAGGAGGGTTCACCCCTCCACTTT. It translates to CASSVLRGQEGSPLHF. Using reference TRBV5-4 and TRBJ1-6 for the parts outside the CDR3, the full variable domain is ETGVTQSPTHLIKTRGQQVTLRCSSQSGHNTVSWYQQALGQGPQFIFQYYREEENGRGNFPPRFSGLQFPNYSSELNVNALELDDSALYLCASSVLRGQEGSPLHFGNGTRLTVT.